The 29 T cell receptor beta chains in this list originate from one sample, sequenced in a study of graft-versus-host responses after intestinal transplantation. Sequenced by immunoSEQ multiplex PCR; TCRdb stores in-frame clones only, minus some. The sample lists roughly 90,000 clones, 75% to 95% occurring once. No antigen is known for these receptors. The starting material was unstimulated CD4+ T cells sorted from spleen or lymph node cells, obtained before transplant. The receptors were sampled from a human donor who was the organ donor for an intestinal transplant.

V gene TRBV7-8 combines with J gene TRBJ1-2; D uncertain. The CDR3 has 13 residues. With 5 bases removed from V and 7 bases from J, the gap between germline ends came to 14 bases. Germline CDR1 is SGHVS and CDR2 is FQNEAQ. CDR3 sequence reads: CASSRLAGAGYTF. CDR3 sequence (DNA): TGTGCCAGCAGCCGACTAGCAGGTGCTGGCTACACCTTC. The full variable domain, rest sourced from reference TRBV7-8 and TRBJ1-2, is GAGVSQSPRYKVAKRGQDVALRCDPISGHVSLFWYQQALGQGPEFLTYFQNEAQLDKSGLPSDRFFAERPEGSVSTLKIQRTQQEDSAVYLCASSRLAGAGYTFGSGTRLTVV.

The V call is TRBV7-3, the J call TRBJ2-3; 10 bases line up with TRBD2. CDR1 is SGHTA and CDR2 is FQGTGA in the germline V gene. The CDR3 runs 15 residues. Trimming took 3 bases from V and 0 from J; bases not matched to a gene: 0. The CDR3 protein is CASSLTSGSTDTQYF. The CDR3 DNA sequence: TGTGCCAGCAGCTTGACTAGCGGGAGCACAGATACGCAGTATTTT.

The chain combines TRBV7-3 with TRBJ2-1, with 9 bases aligning to TRBD2. There are 15 residues in the CDR3. The junction had 3 bases not matched to a gene; V was cut back by 4 bases and J by 2 bases. Germline CDR1 is SGHTA and CDR2 is FQGTGA. CDR3: CASSSSGAPYNEQFF. The CDR3 DNA sequence: TGTGCCAGCAGCTCTAGCGGGGCCCCCTACAATGAGCAGTTCTTC. The entire variable domain, with the rest obtained from reference TRBV7-3 and TRBJ2-1, is as follows: GAGVSQTPSNKVTEKGKYVELRCDPISGHTALYWYRQSLGQGPEFLIYFQGTGAADDSGLPNDRFFAVRPEGSVSTLKIQRTERGDSAVYLCASSSSGAPYNEQFFGPGTRLTVL.

The V call is TRBV27, the J call TRBJ2-1; 9 positions match TRBD2. The ends lost 8 bases at V and 4 bases at J; junction bases unmatched: 12. The CDR3 has 16 amino acids. Germline assignment: CDR1 MNHEY and CDR2 SMNVEV (reference sequence). CDR3 protein: CASATGTSFFYNEQFF. The CDR3, as DNA: TGTGCCAGCGCAACCGGGACTAGCTTCTTTTACAATGAGCAGTTCTTC.

This clone appeared a few times. The CDR3 reads CASSFPLTGGGGYTF. The CDR3, as DNA: TGTGCCAGCAGCTTCCCCCTAACAGGGGGCGGAGGCTACACCTTC. The chain couples TRBV5-6 to TRBJ1-2, with 9 bases matching TRBD1. J gave up 8 bases and V 2 bases, and 10 bases lay outside the gene matches. Germline CDR1 and CDR2: SGHDT and YYEEEE. CDR3 size: 15 residues.

This clone occurred once. This sequence joins TRBV6-5 and TRBJ1-1, with no clear D. The V and J ends lost 6 bases and 2 bases respectively, with 13 bases between them. Germline V CDR1 and CDR2: MNHEY, SVGAGI. The CDR3 contains 14 residues. The DNA for the CDR3 is TGTGCCAGCAGCCGCGGAGGGTTTAACACTGAAGCTTTCTTT. As protein: CASSRGGFNTEAFF.

The chain uses TRBV11-2 and TRBJ2-6; maybe TRBD1 (6 bases). V lost 1 base and J lost 4, with 11 bases in between. CDR1 and CDR2 from the germline V gene are SGHAT and FQNNGV. The CDR3 runs to 16 residues. This chain's CDR3 is CASSLGPGQGANVLTF. In nucleotides, the CDR3 is TGTGCCAGCAGCTTAGGCCCCGGACAGGGGGCCAACGTCCTGACTTTC.

This clone was seen more than once but under ten times. The V and J genes are TRBV5-1 and TRBJ2-7; TRBD1 is a possible D gene (6 bases). This CDR3 is built from 15 residues. Trimming took 0 bases from V and 4 from J, leaving 14 bases between them. Germline CDR1 and CDR2: SGHRS and YFSETQ. The CDR3, as DNA: TGCGCCAGCAGCTTGGCCGCAGGGGCGACTTACGAGCAGTACTTC. It translates to CASSLAAGATYEQYF.

The gene calls are TRBV27 and TRBJ2-3, with TRBD1 matching over 7 bases. The CDR3 extends over 14 amino acids. The J segment lost 2 bases and the V segment lost 8 bases, leaving 7 bases of the junction unmatched. The germline CDR1 and CDR2 sequences are MNHEY and SMNVEV (reference sequence). In nucleotides, the CDR3 is TGTGCCAGCTCCAAGGGGGCATACACAGATACGCAGTATTTT. Protein product: CASSKGAYTDTQYF.

This chain connects TRBV2 to TRBJ2-7; D is perhaps TRBD1 (6 bases). The V end was cut by 5 bases, the J end by 0 bases, with 14 bases between. In germline, CDR1 is SNHLY, CDR2 FYNNEI. The length of the CDR3 is 15 residues. The CDR3 DNA reads as TGTGCCAGCAGTAAGACAGGCACCCTCTCCTACGAGCAGTACTTC. The encoded protein is CASSKTGTLSYEQYF.

The V call is TRBV7-9, the J call TRBJ2-3; 8 nucleotides match TRBD1. Germline lookup yields CDR1 SEHNR and CDR2 FQNEAQ (reference sequence). The CDR3 loop spans 12 amino acids. Germline trimming cut 6 bases from V and 8 bases from J; bases unmatched to any gene: 4. The CDR3 reads CASSSGGITQYF. CDR3 DNA: TGTGCCAGCAGTTCAGGGGGCATTACGCAGTATTTT. The full variable domain, rest sourced from reference TRBV7-9 and TRBJ2-3, is DTGVSQNPRHKITKRGQNVTFRCDPISEHNRLYWYRQTLGQGPEFLTYFQNEAQLEKSRLLSDRFSAERPKGSFSTLEIQRTEQGDSAMYLCASSSGGITQYFGPGTRLTVL.

J is TRBJ1-3 and V is TRBV6-6; D unresolved. The V end was cut by 7 bases, the J end by 0 bases, with 16 bases between. The V gene's germline CDR1 is MNHNY and CDR2 SVGAGI (reference sequence). This CDR3 has 16 residues. The CDR3 DNA follows: TGTGCCAGCACCCGGTTGGAGTCCCTCTCTGGAAACACCATATATTTT. Amino acid sequence: CASTRLESLSGNTIYF.

The chain carries TRBV14 and TRBJ1-2, with D possibly being TRBD1 (5 bases). Between the trimmed V and J ends, which lost 1 base and 6 bases, there was a span of 9 bases. The CDR3 contains 13 residues. From germline, CDR1 is SGHDN and CDR2 FVKESK. The CDR3 spells CASSQGRQHGYTF. Written as DNA, the CDR3 is TGTGCCAGCAGCCAAGGCCGACAGCATGGCTACACCTTC.

The sample holds a few counts of this clone. J is TRBJ2-5 and V is TRBV9; TRBD2 aligns across 8 bases. Losses at the gene ends were 4 bases for V and 1 base for J; bases not matched to a gene: 6. The germline gives CDR1 SGDLS, CDR2 YYNGEE. This CDR3 region has 15 residues. The CDR3 region has the DNA TGTGCCAGCAGCCACGCGGGGGGCGTCCAAGAGACCCAGTACTTC. This codes for CASSHAGGVQETQYF.

This clone occurred a few times. The chain carries TRBV29-1 and TRBJ1-2; D gene ambiguous. The ends were cut back, 0 bases at V and 9 bases at J, with 11 bases in the middle. Germline CDR1 reads SQVTM; CDR2 reads ANQGSEA. CDR3 length: 12 amino acids. In DNA, the CDR3 is TGCAGCGTTGAAGATCGAGAGGGAAGCTACACCTTC. Translating it yields CSVEDREGSYTF.

The gene calls are TRBV10-3 and TRBJ2-1, with 10 bases that match TRBD2. The CDR3 runs to 16 residues. Trimming took 6 bases from V and 1 from J; bases not matched to a gene: 6. Looked up from germline, CDR1 is ENHRY and CDR2 is SYGVKD. The CDR3 region is CAIRSGGAGSYNEQFF. For the CDR3, the DNA is TGTGCCATCAGGAGCGGGGGGGCGGGTTCCTACAATGAGCAGTTCTTC.

This sequence joins TRBV18 and TRBJ2-5; D call uncertain. Trimming removed 3 bases at V and 3 bases at J, with 2 bases between. From germline, CDR1 is KGHSH and CDR2 LQKENI. CDR3 length equals 11 residues. As DNA, the CDR3 is TGTGCCAGCTCACCCAAAGAGACCCAGTACTTC. Amino acids: CASSPKETQYF.

The CDR3 DNA reads as TGCAGCGTTCTAGGAGGGCGGGATCAAGATACGCAGTATTTT. Translation gives CSVLGGRDQDTQYF. The chain joins TRBV29-1 to TRBJ2-3, with D possibly being TRBD2 (6 bases). Germline lookup yields CDR1 SQVTM and CDR2 ANQGSEA. There are 14 residues in the CDR3. V lost 5 bases to trimming and J lost 5 bases, with 17 bases between them.

The chain joins TRBV10-3 to TRBJ2-7; 10 bases match TRBD1. Germline V gene sequence: CDR1 ENHRY, CDR2 SYGVKD. This CDR3 is 14 amino acids long. Unmatched junction bases numbered 4, after V lost 6 bases and J lost 2 bases. Written as DNA, the CDR3 is TGTGCCATCAGCGATGGACAGGGGGCCTACGAGCAGTACTTC. Its protein is CAISDGQGAYEQYF.

The chain uses TRBV6-5 and TRBJ1-2; weak D call: TRBD1 (6 bases). V lost 0 bases and J 4 bases, leaving 12 bases between the germline ends. CDR3 length: 15 amino acids. Germline V lookup: CDR1 MNHEY, CDR2 SVGAGI. CDR3 sequence reads: CASSYSWDTRYGYTF. The CDR3 nucleotides are TGTGCCAGCAGTTACTCTTGGGACACCCGCTATGGCTACACCTTC.

The rearrangement joins TRBV12-5 to TRBJ1-6, with 7 nucleotides matching TRBD1. Germline CDR1 reads LGHNT; CDR2 reads FRNRAP. The CDR3 totals 15 residues. Trimming took 5 bases from V and 9 from J; bases not matched to a gene: 10. The CDR3 spells CASGSDREARSPLHF. The CDR3 DNA is TGTGCTAGTGGTAGCGACAGGGAGGCGCGTTCACCCCTCCACTTT.

The chain links TRBV7-3 to TRBJ2-5; 8 bases fit TRBD2. V was clipped by 1 base and J by 5 bases; unmatched bases: 6. This CDR3 is 15 amino acids long. CDR1 and CDR2 (germline): SGHTA, FQGTGA. Here the CDR3 DNA reads TGTGCCAGCAGCTTAAGCGGGACTAGTATGGAGACCCAGTACTTC. Its translation is CASSLSGTSMETQYF. Based on the CDR3 plus reference TRBV7-3 and TRBJ2-5, the full variable domain is GAGVSQTPSNKVTEKGKYVELRCDPISGHTALYWYRQSLGQGPEFLIYFQGTGAADDSGLPNDRFFAVRPEGSVSTLKIQRTERGDSAVYLCASSLSGTSMETQYFGPGTRLLVL.

The chain has TRBV5-8 and TRBJ1-5; TRBD1 aligns across 9 bases. The CDR3 is 18 amino acids. Germline CDR1 reads SGHTS; CDR2 reads YDEGEE. V lost 1 base to trimming and J lost 1 base; unmatched junction nucleotides: 9. Here the CDR3 reads CASSLWGDRVGSNQPQHF. Here the CDR3 DNA reads TGTGCCAGCAGCTTGTGGGGGGACAGGGTCGGGAGCAATCAGCCCCAGCATTTT.

The chain recombines TRBV4-2 with TRBJ2-7; 11 bases are a match to TRBD2. V was pared by 2 bases and J by 2 bases, with 5 bases of the junction left unmatched. CDR3 size: 16 residues. Germline-derived CDR1 and CDR2 are LGHNA and YNFKEQ. In DNA form, the CDR3 reads TGTGCCAGCAGCCAAACAGCTAGCGGGGGGACCTACGAGCAGTACTTC. Translation gives CASSQTASGGTYEQYF.

J is TRBJ2-5 and V is TRBV7-6; D perhaps matches TRBD2 (7 bases). CDR3 size: 15 residues. Trimming stripped 2 bases from V and 5 bases from J, with 15 bases between. Germline CDR1 reads SGHVS; CDR2 reads FNYEAQ. The CDR3: CASSLWGRGGETQYF. DNA of the CDR3: TGTGCCAGCAGCTTATGGGGCAGGGGAGGGGAGACCCAGTACTTC.

V and J are TRBV10-3 and TRBJ2-3; 8 bases map to TRBD2. Germline V gene data show CDR1 as ENHRY and CDR2 as SYGVKD. The CDR3 is made up of 13 amino acids. V gave up 9 bases and J gave up 4 bases; unmatched junction bases: 6. The CDR3 protein is CAIRAGAADTQYF. CDR3 nucleotides: TGTGCCATTCGAGCGGGAGCGGCAGATACGCAGTATTTT.

A few counts support this clone. The chain is built from TRBV6-1 and TRBJ1-2; 8 bases align to TRBD1. Per germline, CDR1 MNHNS and CDR2 SASEGT. This CDR3 has 14 amino acids. With 6 bases clipped from V and 4 bases from J, the junction kept 7 bases outside the gene matches. The CDR3: CASSPLTGGYGYTF. The DNA of the CDR3 is TGTGCCAGCAGCCCTCTTACAGGGGGCTATGGCTACACCTTC.

The chain joins TRBV6-6 to TRBJ1-5; tentative D call: TRBD1 (5 bases). Germline V CDR1 and CDR2: MNHNY, SVGAGI (reference sequence). Trimming shortened V by 2 bases and J by 4 bases, and 6 bases separated the two germline ends. The CDR3 runs to 13 residues. For the CDR3, the DNA is TGTGCCAGCAGTTACGGGGGGAATCAGCCCCAGCATTTT. This encodes CASSYGGNQPQHF.

V is TRBV5-1 and J is TRBJ2-3, with 15 bases aligning to TRBD2. Germline V lookup: CDR1 SGHRS, CDR2 YFSETQ. Trimming at V came to 3 bases and at J to 6 bases, leaving 5 bases not matched to a gene. This CDR3 is built from 16 residues. CDR3 sequence reads: CASSWRTSGRADTQYF. Here the CDR3 DNA reads TGCGCCAGCAGCTGGCGGACTAGCGGGAGGGCGGATACGCAGTATTTT.